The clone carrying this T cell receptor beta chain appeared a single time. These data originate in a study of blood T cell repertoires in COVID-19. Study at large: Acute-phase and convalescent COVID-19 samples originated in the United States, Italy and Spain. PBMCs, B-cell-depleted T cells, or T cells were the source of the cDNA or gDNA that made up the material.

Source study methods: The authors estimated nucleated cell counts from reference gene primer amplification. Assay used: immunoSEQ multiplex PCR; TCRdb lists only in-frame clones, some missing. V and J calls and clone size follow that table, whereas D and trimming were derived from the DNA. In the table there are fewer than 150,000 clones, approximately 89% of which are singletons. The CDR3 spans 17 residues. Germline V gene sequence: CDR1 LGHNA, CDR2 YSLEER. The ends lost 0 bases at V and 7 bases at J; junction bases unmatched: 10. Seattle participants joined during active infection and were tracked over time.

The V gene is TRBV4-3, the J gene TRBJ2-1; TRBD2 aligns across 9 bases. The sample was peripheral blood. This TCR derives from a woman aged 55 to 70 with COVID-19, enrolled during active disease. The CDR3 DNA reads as TGCGCCAGCAGCCAAGATTGGGAAGCGGGGGGATCAAATGAGCAGTTCTTC. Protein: CASSQDWEAGGSNEQFF.